Each of the 2 T cell receptor beta chains below was sequenced from the same sample in a study of T cell repertoires in cytomegalovirus infection. In TCRdb, the reads were re-called with MiXCR into one record per CDR3 protein. Of 200,000 to 250,000 distinct CDR3 sequences listed, approximately 22% are singletons. Sequenced sample: CD8+ T cells from PBMCs. All receptors derive from a human donor in good health (CMV status not recorded). Some clones in this sample may be carry-over from other donors' samples.

The CDR3 here is CASSTPGGSAEAFF. In DNA form, the CDR3 reads TGTGCCAGCAGCACCCCAGGGGGTTCGGCTGAAGCTTTCTTT. The chain carries TRBV6-6 and TRBJ1-1; 7 bases map to TRBD1. Germline CDR1 and CDR2: MNHNY and SVGAGI (reference sequence). The CDR3 runs 14 residues. The J segment lost 6 bases and the V segment lost 6 bases, leaving 10 bases of the junction unmatched.

The V and J genes are TRBV7-9 and TRBJ2-3, with 11 bases fitting TRBD2. Trimming at V came to 5 bases and at J to 7 bases, leaving 11 bases not matched to a gene. Germline V gene data show CDR1 as SEHNR and CDR2 as FQNEAQ (reference sequence). CDR3 length: 16 amino acids. CDR3 sequence (DNA): TGTGCCAGCAGCACAACTAGCGGGGGCGATTTCTATACGCAGTATTTT. Translation: CASSTTSGGDFYTQYF.